This TCR beta chain stems from a study of Graves' ophthalmopathy and Graves' hyperthyroidism. CDR1 and CDR2 (germline): WSHSY, SAAADI. V lost 5 bases and J lost 5, with 10 bases in between. The CDR3 spans 13 residues. This clonotype has ten or more counts. TCR beta CDR3 amplification used RNA transcripts. RT-PCR was first run with HTBI primers, then multiplex PCR in a second round. TCRdb re-called the multiplex PCR reads through MiXCR, storing one row per CDR3 protein. The profile shows about 660,000 distinct CDR3 sequences, about two fifths of them singletons. This chain links TRBV10-2 with TRBJ1-5; D is undetermined. Sequenced: peripheral blood. The clonotype comes from an adult man with Graves' ophthalmopathy. The CDR3 reads CASSREPYQPQHF. The CDR3 region has the DNA TGCGCCAGCAGTCGGGAGCCTTATCAGCCCCAGCATTTT.